This T cell receptor beta chain was profiled in a study of T cells after yellow fever vaccination. Study-level information: Fractions containing few cells were prepared with SMART-Seq v4 Ultra Low Input.

This clonotype was observed many times. Its cognate antigen is unknown. The germline gene is not matched at one end of the junction; a read error may be the cause. There are 13 residues in the CDR3. Germline V gene sequence: CDR1 MRHNA, CDR2 SNTAGT. Findings of the study overall: Abundant clonotypes from the bulk population could get into FACS-sorted repertoires as contaminants. Faster peaking, at day 5 versus 15, marked a secondary response that was weaker.

5'RACE template switching produced TCR cDNA carrying a universal primer site and UMIs. One entry per CDR3 protein, called by TCRdb with MiXCR from the 5' RACE reads. The table has tens of thousands of distinct CDR3 sequences, just over 6.5% seen once; the top ten hold 30% to 45%. Here the sequenced sample was CD8+ T cells sorted from PBMCs, taken around 45 days after the first yellow fever vaccination. This clonotype was sampled from a man in his late teens or twenties who received the YFV17D yellow fever vaccine. V gene TRBV6-4 combines with J gene TRBJ2-2, with D possibly being TRBD2 (5 bases). This CDR3 is CASSDGDTGELFF. The CDR3 DNA reads TGCGCCAGCAGTGACGGGGACACCGGGGAGCTGTTTTTT.